This T cell receptor (beta chain) comes out of a study of PD-L1 blockade in urothelial cancer. Time point in this sample: peripheral blood 6 weeks after treatment start. Each patient supplied 1 to 8 pretreatment and on-treatment samples. J was trimmed by 0 bases and V by 0 bases; bases with no gene match: 7. The CDR3 runs 19 residues. Germline-derived CDR1 and CDR2 are SGHRS and YFSETQ. Profiling relied on immunoSEQ multiplex PCR, and the TCRdb table lists in-frame clones only, not all of them. Here the sample spans about 40,000 clones, more than 75% being singletons. Here the sequenced sample was PBMCs, taken around atezolizumab (anti-PD-L1) treatment. This receptor was obtained from a man in his 70s with urothelial cancer. This chain uses TRBV5-1 with TRBJ2-6, with 9 positions matching TRBD2. The chain's CDR3 is CASSLAALAGSSGANVLTF. DNA of the CDR3: TGCGCCAGCAGCTTGGCCGCGCTAGCGGGGAGCTCTGGGGCCAACGTCCTGACTTTC.